Listed below are T cell receptor beta chains from one sample, sequenced in a study of CD8 T cells in ankylosing spondylitis. From the 5' RACE reads, TCRdb called clonotypes with MiXCR, one entry per CDR3 protein. This sample has just under 550,000 distinct CDR3 sequences, with about 13% found just once. Material for sequencing was blood, either unsorted or a sorted T cell fraction (not recorded which). The receptors were gathered from a male donor with ankylosing spondylitis. Both conserved end residues are part of each CDR3. A D gene is named only where the DNA matches it firmly. A row's size may be missing; if present it is once, few, many or a size class.

cdr3_aa cdr3_nt j_call d_call clone_size v_call
CASSPGTGGPHYAFF TGCGCCAGCAGTCCCGGGACAGGGGGCCCTCACTACGCTTTCTTC TRBJ2-1 TRBD1 - TRBV5-1
CASSFAARETQYF TGCGCCAGCAGCTTTGCTGCCAGGGAGACCCAGTACTTC TRBJ2-5 - - TRBV5-1
CASSGVAGTVQFF TGTGCCAGCAGTGGTGTCGCGGGGACAGTCCAGTTCTTC TRBJ2-1 - - TRBV2
CASRSGSTYNEQFF TGTGCCAGTAGGAGCGGGAGTACCTACAATGAGCAGTTCTTC TRBJ2-1 TRBD2 few TRBV19
CASSQARGAGEVYEQYF TGTGCCAGCAGCCAAGCTCGAGGGGCGGGAGAAGTCTACGAGCAGTACTTC TRBJ2-7 TRBD2 - TRBV4-2
CASRAPDLNYGYTF TGTGCCAGCAGGGCACCGGATTTAAACTATGGCTACACCTTC TRBJ1-2 - once TRBV7-9
CASSWGGETETQYF TGCGCCAGCAGCTGGGGCGGGGAAACAGAGACCCAGTACTTC TRBJ2-5 - few TRBV5-1
CASTDGTANEKLFF TGTGCCAGCACCGACGGGACTGCCAATGAAAAACTGTTTTTT TRBJ1-4 - many TRBV3-1
CASSPSSGYGEQFF TGTGCCAGCAGCCCTTCTAGCGGGTACGGTGAGCAGTTCTTC TRBJ2-1 TRBD2 few TRBV12-3/TRBV12-4
CASSASGTSHWDTQYF TGTGCCAGCAGCGCCTCCGGGACTAGCCATTGGGATACGCAGTATTTT TRBJ2-3 TRBD2 few TRBV5-5
CASTPYEQYF TGTGCCAGCACCCCTTACGAGCAGTACTTC TRBJ2-7 - few TRBV7-6
CSARLLAGVDEQFF TGCAGTGCTAGACTACTAGCGGGAGTGGATGAGCAGTTCTTC TRBJ2-1 TRBD2 - TRBV20-1
CATIPATSGIQETQYF TGTGCCACCATACCAGCGACTAGCGGGATCCAAGAGACCCAGTACTTC TRBJ2-5 TRBD2 few TRBV2
CASSVGHRGGSYEQYF TGTGCCAGCAGCGTAGGACACAGGGGTGGTTCCTACGAGCAGTACTTC TRBJ2-7 TRBD1 few TRBV9
CSASGWAGVSYNEQFF TGCAGTGCTAGTGGCTGGGCGGGAGTTTCCTACAATGAGCAGTTCTTC TRBJ2-1 TRBD2 - TRBV20-1
CATSSPGGAHTGELFF TGTGCCACCAGTTCACCAGGGGGCGCCCACACCGGGGAGCTGTTTTTT TRBJ2-2 TRBD1 - TRBV24-1
CASSQARQRPVF TGTGCCAGCAGCCAGGCAAGGCAACGCCCGGTCTTC TRBJ2-1 - few TRBV3-1
CASGLVLTGAAPREHRGELFF TGTGCTAGTGGTTTGGTCCTAACCGGGGCGGCGCCGCGGGAACACCGGGGGGAGCTGTTTTTT TRBJ2-2 - - TRBV12-5
CASSTGTGTLGTEAFF TGCGCCAGCAGCACCGGGACAGGGACATTAGGGACTGAAGCTTTCTTT TRBJ1-1 TRBD1 many TRBV5-1
CATSDPAGGSYNEQFF TGTGCCACCAGTGACCCAGCGGGAGGGTCCTACAATGAGCAGTTCTTC TRBJ2-1 TRBD2 few TRBV24-1
CASSPLDTNTEAFF TGTGCCAGCTCACCTTTAGACACGAACACTGAAGCTTTCTTT TRBJ1-1 - - TRBV18
CASSTIGDSPLHF TGTGCCAGTAGCACCATCGGAGATTCACCCCTCCACTTT TRBJ1-6 - few TRBV19
CASGWEHNQPQHF TGTGCCAGCGGTTGGGAGCACAATCAGCCCCAGCATTTT TRBJ1-5 - few TRBV27
CAIRALSSGNTIYF TGTGCCATCAGGGCGCTAAGCTCTGGAAACACCATATATTTT TRBJ1-3 - few TRBV10-3
CASTPGTGRYNEQFF TGCGCCAGCACCCCGGGGACAGGGAGGTACAATGAGCAGTTCTTC TRBJ2-1 TRBD1 - TRBV5-1
CASSDPTSSNEQFF TGCGCCAGCAGCGACCCGACTAGCAGTAATGAGCAGTTCTTC TRBJ2-1 TRBD2 many TRBV5-1
CASSEATGSYQPQHF TGTGCCAGCAGTGAAGCTACGGGGTCGTATCAGCCCCAGCATTTT TRBJ1-5 - - TRBV6-1
CASSSFLEEFADTQYF TGTGCCAGCAGCTCCTTCCTGGAGGAATTCGCAGATACGCAGTATTTT TRBJ2-3 - - TRBV7-2
CSADSPLAGANEQYF TGCAGTGCGGATAGCCCTCTAGCGGGAGCTAACGAGCAGTACTTC TRBJ2-7 TRBD2 - TRBV20-1
CASSSGTGLLNTEAFF TGCGCCAGCAGCTCCGGGACAGGGCTACTGAACACTGAAGCTTTCTTT TRBJ1-1 TRBD1 - TRBV5-1
CASSPTRLWGDEQFF TGTGCCAGTAGCCCGACTAGATTGTGGGGCGATGAGCAGTTCTTC TRBJ2-1 - - TRBV19
CASSQDMSRIPSNQPQHF TGTGCCAGCAGCCAAGACATGAGCCGGATTCCTAGCAATCAGCCCCAGCATTTT TRBJ1-5 - - TRBV4-2
CASSRQQGSNEKLFF TGCGCCAGCAGCCGCCAACAGGGGTCAAATGAAAAACTGTTTTTT TRBJ1-4 TRBD1 - TRBV5-1
CASSSRGWGGNQPQHF TGTGCCAGCTCATCCAGGGGATGGGGGGGCAATCAGCCCCAGCATTTT TRBJ1-5 - - TRBV18
CASSLIGATEAFF TGTGCCAGCAGTTTGATCGGGGCTACTGAAGCTTTCTTT TRBJ1-1 - - TRBV12-3/TRBV12-4
CASTGTRGVFNEQFF TGTGCCAGCACCGGGACTAGAGGGGTTTTCAATGAGCAGTTCTTC TRBJ2-1 TRBD2 few TRBV12-3/TRBV12-4
CASRGSESRRQETQYF TGCGCCAGCAGAGGTTCTGAGTCTCGGCGACAAGAGACCCAGTACTTC TRBJ2-5 - - TRBV5-1
CASSQLGGARTDTQYF TGCGCCAGCAGCCAACTAGGGGGGGCGCGTACAGATACGCAGTATTTT TRBJ2-3 - few TRBV5-1
CASSLRLGQGNNEQFF TGTGCCAGCAGTTTACGGCTGGGACAGGGTAACAATGAGCAGTTCTTC TRBJ2-1 TRBD1 - TRBV28
CASSYKGRGDEQYF TGTGCCAGCAGTTACAAGGGAAGGGGCGACGAGCAGTACTTC TRBJ2-7 - few TRBV27
CASSFMISTDTQYF TGTGCCAGCAGCTTTATGATTAGCACAGATACGCAGTATTTT TRBJ2-3 - many TRBV11-2